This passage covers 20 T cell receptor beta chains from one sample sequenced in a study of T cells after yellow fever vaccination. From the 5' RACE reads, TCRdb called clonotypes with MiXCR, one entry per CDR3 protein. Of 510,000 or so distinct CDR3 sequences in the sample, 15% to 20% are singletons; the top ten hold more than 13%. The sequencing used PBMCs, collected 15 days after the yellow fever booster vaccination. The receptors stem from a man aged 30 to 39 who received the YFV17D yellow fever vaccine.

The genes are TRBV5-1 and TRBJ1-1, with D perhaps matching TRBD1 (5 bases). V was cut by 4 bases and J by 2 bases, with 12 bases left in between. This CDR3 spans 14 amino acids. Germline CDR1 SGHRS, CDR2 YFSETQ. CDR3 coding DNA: TGCGCCAGCAGCATGGGACTTCCTAACACTGAAGCTTTCTTT. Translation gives CASSMGLPNTEAFF.

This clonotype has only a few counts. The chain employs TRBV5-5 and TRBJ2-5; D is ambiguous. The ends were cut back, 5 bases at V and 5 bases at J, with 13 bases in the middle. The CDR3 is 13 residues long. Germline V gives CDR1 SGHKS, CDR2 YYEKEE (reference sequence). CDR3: CASRRSVSETQYF. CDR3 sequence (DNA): TGTGCCAGCAGGCGGAGCGTCTCGGAGACCCAGTACTTC.

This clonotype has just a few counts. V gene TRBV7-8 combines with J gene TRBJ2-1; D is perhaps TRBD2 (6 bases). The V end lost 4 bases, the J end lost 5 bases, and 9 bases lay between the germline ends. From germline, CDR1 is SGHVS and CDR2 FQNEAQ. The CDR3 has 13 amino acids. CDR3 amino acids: CASSYRGNNEQFF. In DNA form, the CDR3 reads TGTGCCAGCAGCTATCGGGGGAACAATGAGCAGTTCTTC.

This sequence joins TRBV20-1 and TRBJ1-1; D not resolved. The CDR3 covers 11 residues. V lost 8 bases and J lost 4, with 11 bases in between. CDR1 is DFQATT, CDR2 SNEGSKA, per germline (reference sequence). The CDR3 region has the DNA TGCAGTACATTAAGTGGCACTGAAGCTTTCTTT. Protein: CSTLSGTEAFF.

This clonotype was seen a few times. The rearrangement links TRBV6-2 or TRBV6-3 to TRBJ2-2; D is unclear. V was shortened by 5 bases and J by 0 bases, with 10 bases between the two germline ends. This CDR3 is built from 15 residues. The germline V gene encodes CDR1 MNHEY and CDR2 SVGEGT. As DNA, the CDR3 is TGTGCCAGCAGTCAGCGACACGCGAACACCGGGGAGCTGTTTTTT. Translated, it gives CASSQRHANTGELFF.

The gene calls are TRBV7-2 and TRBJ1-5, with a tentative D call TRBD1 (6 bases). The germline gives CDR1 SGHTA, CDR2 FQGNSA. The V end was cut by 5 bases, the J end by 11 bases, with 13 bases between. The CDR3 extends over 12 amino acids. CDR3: CASSVSSGAQHF. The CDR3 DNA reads TGTGCCAGCAGCGTGTCATCAGGGGCCCAGCATTTT.

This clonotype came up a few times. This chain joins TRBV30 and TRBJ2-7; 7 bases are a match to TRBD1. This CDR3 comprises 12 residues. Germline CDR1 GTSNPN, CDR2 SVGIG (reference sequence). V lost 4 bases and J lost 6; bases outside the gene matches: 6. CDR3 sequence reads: CAWMKGAREQYF. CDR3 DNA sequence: TGTGCCTGGATGAAGGGGGCGCGCGAGCAGTACTTC.

In DNA, the CDR3 is TGTGCCAGCAGTTTCTCGTCAGGGTATAATTCACCCCTCCACTTT. It specifies CASSFSSGYNSPLHF. The chain couples TRBV12-3 or TRBV12-4 to TRBJ1-6; perhaps TRBD1 as D (5 bases). V was shortened by 3 bases and J by 4 bases, with 10 bases between the two germline ends. The CDR3 contains 15 residues.

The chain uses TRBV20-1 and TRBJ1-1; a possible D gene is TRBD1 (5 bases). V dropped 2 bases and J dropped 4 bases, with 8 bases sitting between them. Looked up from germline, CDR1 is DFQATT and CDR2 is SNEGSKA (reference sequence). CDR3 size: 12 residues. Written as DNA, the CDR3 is TGCAGTGCTAGAAAAGGGACCACTGAAGCTTTCTTT. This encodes CSARKGTTEAFF.

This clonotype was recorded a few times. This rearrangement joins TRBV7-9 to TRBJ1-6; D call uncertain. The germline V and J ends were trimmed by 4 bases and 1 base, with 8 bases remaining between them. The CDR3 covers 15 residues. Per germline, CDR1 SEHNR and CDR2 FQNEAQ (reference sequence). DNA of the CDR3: TGTGCCAGCAGCTCATCAGGATCCTATAATTCACCCCTCCACTTT. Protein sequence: CASSSSGSYNSPLHF.

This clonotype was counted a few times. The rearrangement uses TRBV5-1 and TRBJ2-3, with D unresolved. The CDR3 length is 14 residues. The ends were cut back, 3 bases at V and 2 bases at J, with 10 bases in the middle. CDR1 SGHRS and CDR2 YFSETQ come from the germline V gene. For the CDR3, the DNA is TGCGCCAGCAGCTCAGGAGTCGTCACAGATACGCAGTATTTT. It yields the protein CASSSGVVTDTQYF.

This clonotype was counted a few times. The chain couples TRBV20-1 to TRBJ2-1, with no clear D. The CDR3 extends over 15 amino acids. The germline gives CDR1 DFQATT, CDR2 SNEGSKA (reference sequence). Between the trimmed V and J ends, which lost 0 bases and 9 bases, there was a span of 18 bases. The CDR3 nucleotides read TGCAGTGCTAGAGACAGCCGGGCTGACACGTTTGAGCAGTTCTTC. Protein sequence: CSARDSRADTFEQFF.

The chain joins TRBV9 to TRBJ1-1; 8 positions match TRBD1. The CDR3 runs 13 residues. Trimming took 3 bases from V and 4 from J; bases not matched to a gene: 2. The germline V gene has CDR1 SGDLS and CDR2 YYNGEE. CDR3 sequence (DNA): TGTGCCAGCAGCGGGACAGGGTTCACTGAAGCTTTCTTT. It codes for CASSGTGFTEAFF.

CDR3 nucleotides: TGTGCCAGCAGCTGGGGGGGAGAGGGGAATGAGCAGTTCTTC. This translates into CASSWGGEGNEQFF. This chain joins TRBV7-9 and TRBJ2-1; TRBD2 agrees at 7 bases. The germline CDR1 and CDR2 sequences are SEHNR and FQNEAQ (reference sequence). The CDR3 has 14 amino acids. The ends lost 4 bases at V and 7 bases at J; junction bases unmatched: 7.

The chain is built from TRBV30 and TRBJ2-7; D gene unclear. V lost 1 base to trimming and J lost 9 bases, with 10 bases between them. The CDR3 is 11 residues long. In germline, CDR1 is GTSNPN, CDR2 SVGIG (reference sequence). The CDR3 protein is CAWSDGRGQYF. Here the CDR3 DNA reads TGTGCCTGGAGTGACGGACGTGGGCAGTACTTC.

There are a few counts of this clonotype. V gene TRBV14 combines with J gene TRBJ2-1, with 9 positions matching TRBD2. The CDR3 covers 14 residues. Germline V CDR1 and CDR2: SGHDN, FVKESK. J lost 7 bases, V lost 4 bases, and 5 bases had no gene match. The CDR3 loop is CASSLRLAENEQFF. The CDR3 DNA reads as TGTGCCAGCAGCCTCCGACTAGCGGAGAATGAGCAGTTCTTC.

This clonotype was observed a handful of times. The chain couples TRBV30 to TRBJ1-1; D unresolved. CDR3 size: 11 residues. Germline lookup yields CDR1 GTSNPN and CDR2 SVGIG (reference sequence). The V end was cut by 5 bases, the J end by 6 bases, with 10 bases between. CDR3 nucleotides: TGTGCCTGGTCCCGGAGCCCTGAAGCTTTCTTT. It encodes CAWSRSPEAFF.

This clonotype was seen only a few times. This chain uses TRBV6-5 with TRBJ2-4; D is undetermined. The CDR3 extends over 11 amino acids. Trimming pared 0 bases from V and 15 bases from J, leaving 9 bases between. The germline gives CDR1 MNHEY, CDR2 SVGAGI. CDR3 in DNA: TGTGCCAGCAGTTACTCTGGGTTAGTGTACTTC. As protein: CASSYSGLVYF.

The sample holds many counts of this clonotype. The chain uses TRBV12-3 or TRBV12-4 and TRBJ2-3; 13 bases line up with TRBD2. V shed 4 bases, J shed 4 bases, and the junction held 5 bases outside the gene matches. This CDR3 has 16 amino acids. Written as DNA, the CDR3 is TGTGCCAGCAGTTCAGGACTAGCGGGAGTATCAGATACGCAGTATTTT. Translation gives CASSSGLAGVSDTQYF.

CDR3 in amino acids: CASSMWDRGGISGANVLTF. The CDR3 DNA reads as TGTGCCAGCAGTATGTGGGACAGGGGCGGAATCTCTGGGGCCAACGTCCTGACTTTC. The genes are TRBV6-4 and TRBJ2-6; 10 nucleotides align to TRBD1. This CDR3 spans 19 amino acids. CDR1 is MRHNA, CDR2 SNTAGT, per germline. The J segment lost 0 bases and the V segment lost 5 bases, leaving 10 bases of the junction unmatched.